The 17 T cell receptor beta chains in this list originate from one sample, sequenced in a study of shared clonotypes between healthy human individuals. Generated by immunoSEQ multiplex PCR, the TCRdb table keeps only in-frame clones and is missing some. The sample includes approximately 530,000 clones, about 96% of them seen just once. Sequenced input: naive CD4+ T cells sorted from blood. As for subset: CD45RA+ positively selected. The receptors derive from a woman in her thirties in good health.

The chain uses TRBV25-1 and TRBJ1-1, with a weak D call TRBD1 (5 bases). The V end lost 3 bases, the J end lost 8 bases, and 10 bases lay between the germline ends. CDR1 and CDR2 from the germline V gene are MGHDK and SYGVNS. This CDR3 contains 12 residues. The CDR3 loop reads CASSDEGTEAFF. In DNA form, the CDR3 reads TGTGCCAGCAGTGATGAGGGGACCGAAGCTTTCTTT.

The chain has TRBV7-9 and TRBJ2-5; 7 bases fit TRBD1. The CDR3 runs 12 residues. J lost 13 bases, V lost 1 base, and 6 bases had no gene match. Germline-derived CDR1 and CDR2 are SEHNR and FQNEAQ (reference sequence). The CDR3 bases are TGTGCCAGCAGCTTAGAGGTGACAGGGATGTACTTC. Protein sequence: CASSLEVTGMYF.

J is TRBJ2-5 and V is TRBV27, with 7 bases lining up with TRBD1. TRBJ2-7 matches the DNA end more closely, so the J call is doubtful. The CDR3 spans 15 residues. Germline V lookup: CDR1 MNHEY, CDR2 SMNVEV (reference sequence). In DNA, the CDR3 is TGTGCCAGCAGCCCCTCCGGGACAGCTCTCTACGAGCAGTACTTC. Translation gives CASSPSGTALYEQYF.

This rearrangement joins TRBV7-9 to TRBJ2-5, with 9 bases that match TRBD2. The last part of the DNA fits TRBJ2-7 better; the J call may be wrong. Germline V lookup: CDR1 SEHNR, CDR2 FQNEAQ (reference sequence). The CDR3 has 16 amino acids. The CDR3 spells CASSSPRLAVLSEQYF. The CDR3 nucleotides are TGTGCCAGCAGCTCACCCCGACTAGCGGTGTTATCCGAGCAGTACTTC.

The chain joins TRBV18 to TRBJ1-3; D is unclear. The V gene lost 2 bases and the J gene lost 4 bases, with 6 bases spanning the gap. Germline V gene sequence: CDR1 KGHSH, CDR2 LQKENI. This CDR3 spans 13 amino acids. In DNA, the CDR3 is TGTGCCAGCTCACCAGGGCCCGGAAACACCATATATTTT. It translates to CASSPGPGNTIYF. The variable domain in full, with the rest retrieved from reference TRBV18 and TRBJ1-3, is NAGVMQNPRHLVRRRGQEARLRCSPMKGHSHVYWYRQLPEEGLKFMVYLQKENIIDESGMPKERFSAEFPKEGPSILRIQQVVRGDSAAYFCASSPGPGNTIYFGEGSWLTVV.

The chain recombines TRBV19 with TRBJ2-6; TRBD1 or TRBD2 may be the D gene (5 bases each). The CDR3 has 17 residues. The V gene lost 6 bases and the J gene lost 0 bases, with 15 bases spanning the gap. Germline CDR1 reads LNHDA; CDR2 reads SQIVND (reference sequence). The DNA for the CDR3 is TGTGCCAGTAGAAAGGGGACGGTGAGCTCTGGGGCCAACGTCCTGACTTTC. Its protein product is CASRKGTVSSGANVLTF.

This clone was recorded only once. Other nucleotide sequences in the sample specify the same CDR3. The chain employs TRBV18 and TRBJ2-7; TRBD2 aligns across 10 bases. Trimming at V came to 2 bases and at J to 2 bases, leaving 6 bases not matched to a gene. This CDR3 is 16 amino acids long. Per germline, CDR1 KGHSH and CDR2 LQKENI. The CDR3 region has the DNA TGTGCCAGCTCACCAGGGCTAGCGGGGGATCCCTACGAGCAGTACTTC. Its protein product is CASSPGLAGDPYEQYF.

The gene calls are TRBV5-1 and TRBJ1-2; 8 nucleotides match TRBD1. The J segment lost 2 bases and the V segment lost 4 bases, leaving 13 bases of the junction unmatched. Germline loops: CDR1 SGHRS, CDR2 YFSETQ. The CDR3 consists of 17 residues. CDR3 DNA: TGCGCCAGCAGCAGGCGAATCGGACAGGGAAAAAACTATGGCTACACCTTC. This sequence encodes CASSRRIGQGKNYGYTF.

V and J are TRBV9 and TRBJ2-7; 15 nucleotides agree with TRBD2. The CDR3 totals 16 residues. Losses at the gene ends were 4 bases for V and 2 bases for J; bases not matched to a gene: 4. CDR1 and CDR2 from the germline V gene are SGDLS and YYNGEE. This chain's CDR3 is CASSPRTSGRAYEQYF. The CDR3 coding sequence is TGTGCCAGCAGCCCGAGGACTAGCGGGAGGGCCTACGAGCAGTACTTC.

The rearrangement joins TRBV5-4 to TRBJ2-6; TRBD1 aligns across 7 bases. Germline-derived CDR1 and CDR2 are SGHNT and YYREEE (reference sequence). The V gene end was trimmed by 1 base and the J gene end by 5 bases; junction bases not matched to a gene: 3. This CDR3 comprises 15 residues. Here the CDR3 reads CASSLQGEWANVLTF. CDR3 DNA sequence: TGTGCCAGCAGCTTGCAGGGGGAATGGGCCAACGTCCTGACTTTC.

This sequence joins TRBV5-4 and TRBJ2-5; no reliable D call. The CDR3 contains 13 residues. Germline CDR1 SGHNT, CDR2 YYREEE (reference sequence). The V gene lost 2 bases and the J gene lost 2 bases, with 7 bases spanning the gap. Here the CDR3 DNA reads TGTGCCAGCAGCTTTGCCCGTCAAGAGACCCAGTACTTC. Its translation is CASSFARQETQYF.

This chain links TRBV7-2 with TRBJ2-3; no clear D. The germline gives CDR1 SGHTA, CDR2 FQGNSA. The CDR3 is 15 residues long. The germline V and J ends were trimmed by 5 bases and 4 bases, with 16 bases remaining between them. The CDR3 spells CASSAAFSVADTQYF. The CDR3 DNA reads as TGTGCCAGCAGCGCAGCCTTTTCTGTGGCAGATACGCAGTATTTT.

The V and J genes are TRBV6-1 and TRBJ2-7; D could derive from TRBD1 or TRBD2 (6 bases each). CDR1 and CDR2 from the germline V gene are MNHNS and SASEGT. CDR3 length: 19 amino acids. Trimming left V 2 bases short and J 0 bases short, with 23 bases between. CDR3 sequence reads: CASSEMAGAQQRASYEQYF. As DNA, the CDR3 is TGTGCCAGCAGTGAAATGGCAGGGGCTCAGCAGCGGGCCTCCTACGAGCAGTACTTC.

The rearrangement links TRBV19 to TRBJ1-1, with a tentative D call TRBD1 (6 bases). Germline V gene data show CDR1 as LNHDA and CDR2 as SQIVND (reference sequence). V lost 7 bases to trimming and J lost 3 bases, with 15 bases between them. CDR3 length: 14 residues. The CDR3 coding sequence is TGTGCCAGTAAGGAGAACAGGGAAGACACTGAAGCTTTCTTT. Translation: CASKENREDTEAFF.

The rearrangement links TRBV18 to TRBJ2-5; D ambiguous. V lost 5 bases and J 2 bases, leaving 6 bases between the germline ends. Germline V gives CDR1 KGHSH, CDR2 LQKENI. This CDR3 spans 12 amino acids. DNA for the CDR3: TGTGCCAGCTCAGATGAACAAGAGACCCAGTACTTC. Amino acids: CASSDEQETQYF.

The CDR3 spells CASSLTGGTEAFF. The CDR3 nucleotides are TGTGCCAGTAGTTTGACAGGGGGGACTGAAGCTTTCTTT. V is TRBV19 and J is TRBJ1-1; 9 bases are a match to TRBD1. J was trimmed by 5 bases and V by 5 bases; bases with no gene match: 3. Germline values: CDR1 LNHDA, CDR2 SQIVND (reference sequence). CDR3 length equals 13 residues.

CDR3 in DNA: TGTGCCAGCATCCACAACATCATTACAACTAATGAAAAACTGTTTTTT. Protein: CASIHNIITTNEKLFF. The rearrangement links TRBV7-3 to TRBJ1-4; D is undetermined. Deletions cut 7 bases from V and 0 bases from J, with 15 bases between. Germline CDR1 reads SGHTA; CDR2 reads FQGTGA. This CDR3 contains 16 residues.